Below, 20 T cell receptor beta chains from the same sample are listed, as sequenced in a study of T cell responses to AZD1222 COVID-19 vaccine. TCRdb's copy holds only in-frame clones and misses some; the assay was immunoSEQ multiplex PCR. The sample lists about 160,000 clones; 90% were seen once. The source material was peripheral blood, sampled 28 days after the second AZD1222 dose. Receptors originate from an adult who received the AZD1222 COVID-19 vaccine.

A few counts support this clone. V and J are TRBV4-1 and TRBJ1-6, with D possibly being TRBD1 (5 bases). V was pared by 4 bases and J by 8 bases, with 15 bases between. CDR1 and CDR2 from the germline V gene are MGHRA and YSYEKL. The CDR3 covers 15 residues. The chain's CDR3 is CASSLGTGRDSPLHF. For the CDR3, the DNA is TGCGCCAGCAGCCTCGGGACCGGCCGGGATTCACCCCTCCACTTT.

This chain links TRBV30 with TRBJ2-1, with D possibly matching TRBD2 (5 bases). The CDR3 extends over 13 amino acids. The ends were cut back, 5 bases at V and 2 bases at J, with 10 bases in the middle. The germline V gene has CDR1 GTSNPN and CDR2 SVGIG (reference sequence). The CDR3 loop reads CAWSGMPYNEQFF. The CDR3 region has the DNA TGTGCCTGGTCGGGGATGCCCTACAATGAGCAGTTCTTC.

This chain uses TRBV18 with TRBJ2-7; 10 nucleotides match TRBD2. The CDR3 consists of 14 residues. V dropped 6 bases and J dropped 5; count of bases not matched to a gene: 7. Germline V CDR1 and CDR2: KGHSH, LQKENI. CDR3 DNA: TGTGCCAGCTCCCACGGACTAGCGGTCCACGAGCAGTACTTC. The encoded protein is CASSHGLAVHEQYF.

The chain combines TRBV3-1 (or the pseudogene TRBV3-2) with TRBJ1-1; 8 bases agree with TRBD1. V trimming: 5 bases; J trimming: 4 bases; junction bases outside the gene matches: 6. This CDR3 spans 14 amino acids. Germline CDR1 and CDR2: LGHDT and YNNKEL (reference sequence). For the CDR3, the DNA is TGTGCCAGCAGCGGCACAGGGGGAATCACTGAAGCTTTCTTT. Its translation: CASSGTGGITEAFF.

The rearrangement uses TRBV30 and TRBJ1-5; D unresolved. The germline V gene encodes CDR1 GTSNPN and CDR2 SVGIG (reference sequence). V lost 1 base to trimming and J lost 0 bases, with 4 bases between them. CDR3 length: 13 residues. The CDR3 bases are TGTGCCTGGAGTGGGGTTAGCAATCAGCCCCAGCATTTT. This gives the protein CAWSGVSNQPQHF.

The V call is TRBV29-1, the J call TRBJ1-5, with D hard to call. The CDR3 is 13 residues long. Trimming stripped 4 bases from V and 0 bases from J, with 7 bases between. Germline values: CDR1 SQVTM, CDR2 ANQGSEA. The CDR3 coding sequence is TGCAGCGTTGCCGGGAATAGCAATCAGCCCCAGCATTTT. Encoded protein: CSVAGNSNQPQHF.

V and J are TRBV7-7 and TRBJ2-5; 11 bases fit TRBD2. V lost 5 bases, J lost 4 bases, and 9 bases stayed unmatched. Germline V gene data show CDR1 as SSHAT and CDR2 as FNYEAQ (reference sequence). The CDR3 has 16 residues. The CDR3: CASSRSTSGGLETQYF. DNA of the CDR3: TGTGCCAGCAGCCGATCCACTAGCGGGGGCTTAGAGACCCAGTACTTC.

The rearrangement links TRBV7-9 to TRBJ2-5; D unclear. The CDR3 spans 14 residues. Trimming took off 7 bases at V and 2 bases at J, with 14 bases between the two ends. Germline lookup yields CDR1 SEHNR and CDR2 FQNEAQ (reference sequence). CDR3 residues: CASTPVGPQETQYF. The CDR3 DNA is TGTGCCAGCACCCCGGTAGGGCCTCAAGAGACCCAGTACTTC.

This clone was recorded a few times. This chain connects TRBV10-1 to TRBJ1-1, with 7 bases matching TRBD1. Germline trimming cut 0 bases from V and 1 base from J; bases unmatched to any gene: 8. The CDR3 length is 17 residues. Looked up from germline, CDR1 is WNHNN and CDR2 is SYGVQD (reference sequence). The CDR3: CASSESMKGQRNTEAFF. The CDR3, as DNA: TGCGCCAGCAGTGAGTCGATGAAGGGACAGAGGAACACTGAAGCTTTCTTT.

The DNA for the CDR3 is TGCGCCAGCAGCTTTCAGGCAGGACGAATGAACACTGAAGCTTTCTTT. Encoded protein: CASSFQAGRMNTEAFF. V is TRBV5-1 and J is TRBJ1-1; the D is unclear. The CDR3 spans 16 residues. Germline V lookup: CDR1 SGHRS, CDR2 YFSETQ. The V gene lost 2 bases and the J gene lost 0 bases, with 14 bases spanning the gap.

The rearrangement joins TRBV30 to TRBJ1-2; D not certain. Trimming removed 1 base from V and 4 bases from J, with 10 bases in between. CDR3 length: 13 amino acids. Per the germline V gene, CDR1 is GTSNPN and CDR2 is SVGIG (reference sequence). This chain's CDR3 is CAWSDGLSYGYTF. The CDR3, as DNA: TGTGCCTGGAGTGACGGACTCTCCTATGGCTACACCTTC. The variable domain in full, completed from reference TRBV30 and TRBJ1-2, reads SQTIHQWPATLVQPVGSPLSLECTVEGTSNPNLYWYRQAAGRGLQLLFYSVGIGQISSEVPQNLSASRPQDRQFILSSKKLLLSDSGFYLCAWSDGLSYGYTFGSGTRLTVV.

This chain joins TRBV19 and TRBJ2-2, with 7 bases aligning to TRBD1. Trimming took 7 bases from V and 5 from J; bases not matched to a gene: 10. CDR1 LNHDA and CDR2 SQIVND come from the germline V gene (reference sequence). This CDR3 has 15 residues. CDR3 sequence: CASIGEGAPTGELFF. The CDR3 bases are TGTGCCAGTATAGGTGAGGGGGCGCCGACCGGGGAGCTGTTTTTT.

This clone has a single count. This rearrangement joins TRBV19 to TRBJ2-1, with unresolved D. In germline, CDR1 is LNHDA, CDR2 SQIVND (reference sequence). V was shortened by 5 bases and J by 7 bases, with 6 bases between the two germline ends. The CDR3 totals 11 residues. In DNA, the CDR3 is TGTGCCAGTAGTGACGGGAATGAGCAGTTCTTC. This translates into CASSDGNEQFF.

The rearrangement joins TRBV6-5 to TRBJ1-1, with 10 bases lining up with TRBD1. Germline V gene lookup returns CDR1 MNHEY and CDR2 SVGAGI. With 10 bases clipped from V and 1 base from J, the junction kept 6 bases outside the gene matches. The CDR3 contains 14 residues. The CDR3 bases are TGTGCCACCCGACAGGGGGCGGGGAACACTGAAGCTTTCTTT. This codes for CATRQGAGNTEAFF.

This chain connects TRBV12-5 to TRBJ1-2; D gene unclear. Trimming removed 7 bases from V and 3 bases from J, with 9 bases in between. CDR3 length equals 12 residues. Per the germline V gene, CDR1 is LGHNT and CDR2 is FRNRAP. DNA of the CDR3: TGTGCTAGTGACCACAGAGACTATGGCTACACCTTC. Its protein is CASDHRDYGYTF. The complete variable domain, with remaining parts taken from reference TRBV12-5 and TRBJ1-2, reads DARVTQTPRHKVTEMGQEVTMRCQPILGHNTVFWYRQTMMQGLELLAYFRNRAPLDDSGMPKDRFSAEMPDATLATLKIQPSEPRDSAVYFCASDHRDYGYTFGSGTRLTVV.

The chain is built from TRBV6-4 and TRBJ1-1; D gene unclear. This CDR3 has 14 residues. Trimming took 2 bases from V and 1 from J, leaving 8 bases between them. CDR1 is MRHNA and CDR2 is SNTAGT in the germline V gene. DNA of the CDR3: TGTGCCAGCAGTGACACCTCAGGGAACACTGAAGCTTTCTTT. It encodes CASSDTSGNTEAFF.

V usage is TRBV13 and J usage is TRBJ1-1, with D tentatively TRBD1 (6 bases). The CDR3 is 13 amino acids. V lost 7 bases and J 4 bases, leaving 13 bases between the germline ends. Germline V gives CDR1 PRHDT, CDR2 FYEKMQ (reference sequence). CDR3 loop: CASTYRVGTEAFF. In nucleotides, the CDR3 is TGTGCCAGCACTTACAGGGTGGGCACTGAAGCTTTCTTT.

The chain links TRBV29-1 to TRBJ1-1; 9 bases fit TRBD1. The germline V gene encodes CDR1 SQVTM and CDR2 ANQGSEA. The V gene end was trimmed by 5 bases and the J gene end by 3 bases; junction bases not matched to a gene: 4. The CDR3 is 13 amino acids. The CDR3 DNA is TGCAGCGTTATTAGGACAGGGGACACTGAAGCTTTCTTT. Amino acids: CSVIRTGDTEAFF.

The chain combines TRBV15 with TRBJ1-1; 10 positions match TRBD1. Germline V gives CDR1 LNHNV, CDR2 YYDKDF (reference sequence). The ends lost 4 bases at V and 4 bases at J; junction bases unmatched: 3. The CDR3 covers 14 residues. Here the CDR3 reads CATSKDRGSTEAFF. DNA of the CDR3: TGTGCCACCAGCAAGGACAGGGGGTCCACTGAAGCTTTCTTT.

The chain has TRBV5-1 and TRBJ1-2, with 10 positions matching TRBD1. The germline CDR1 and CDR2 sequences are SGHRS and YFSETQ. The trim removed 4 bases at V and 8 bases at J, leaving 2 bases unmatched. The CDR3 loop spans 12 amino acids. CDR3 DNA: TGCGCCAGCAGCGACAGGGGGCACGGCTACACCTTC. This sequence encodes CASSDRGHGYTF. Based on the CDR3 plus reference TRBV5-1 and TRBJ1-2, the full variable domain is KAGVTQTPRYLIKTRGQQVTLSCSPISGHRSVSWYQQTPGQGLQFLFEYFSETQRNKGNFPGRFSGRQFSNSRSEMNVSTLELGDSALYLCASSDRGHGYTFGSGTRLTVV.